The following is a T cell receptor beta chain sequence with its context. What it binds is unknown. The V gene lost 2 bases and the J gene lost 5 bases, with 18 bases spanning the gap. Germline CDR1 LNHDA, CDR2 SQIVND (reference sequence). The CDR3 has 16 amino acids. This specimen belongs to a study of identical twins. Findings of the study overall: Models underpredicted monozygotic twin sharing of out-of-frame TCR alpha.

The authors used template switching to add a universal primer site and gave cDNA unique molecular identifiers. TCRdb reanalysed the 5' RACE reads using MiXCR and keeps one entry per CDR3 protein. The sample includes around 670,000 distinct CDR3 sequences, 5.5% to 6.5% of them seen just once. Sequenced material: naive T cells sorted from blood. The rearrangement links TRBV19 to TRBJ1-1; possibly TRBD1 for D (5 bases). This clonotype originated in a man aged 18 to 35 in good health. This CDR3 is CASSIRSPQAGTEAFF. CDR3 nucleotides: TGTGCCAGTAGTATACGGAGCCCACAGGCCGGGACTGAAGCTTTCTTT.